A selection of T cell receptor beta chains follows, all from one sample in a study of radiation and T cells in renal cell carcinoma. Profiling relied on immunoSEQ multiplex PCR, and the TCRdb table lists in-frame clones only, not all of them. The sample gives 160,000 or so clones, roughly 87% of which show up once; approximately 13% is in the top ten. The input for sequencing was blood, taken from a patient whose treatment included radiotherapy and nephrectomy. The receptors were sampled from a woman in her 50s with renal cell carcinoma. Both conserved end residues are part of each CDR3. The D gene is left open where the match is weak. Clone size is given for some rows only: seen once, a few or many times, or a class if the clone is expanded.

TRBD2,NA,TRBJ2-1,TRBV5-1,CASSSGGAYNEQFF,TGCGCCAGCAGCTCGGGGGGAGCCTACAATGAGCAGTTCTTC
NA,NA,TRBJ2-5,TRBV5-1,CASSLEGDRPQSTQYF,TGCGCCAGCAGCTTGGAAGGTGACAGGCCCCAATCGACCCAGTACTTC
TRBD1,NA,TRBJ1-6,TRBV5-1,CASSDPGQGESPLHF,TGCGCCAGCAGCGACCCGGGACAGGGGGAATCACCCCTCCACTTT
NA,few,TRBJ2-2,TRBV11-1,CASSLRWTANTGELFF,TGTGCCAGCAGCCTTCGGTGGACAGCTAACACCGGGGAGCTGTTTTTT
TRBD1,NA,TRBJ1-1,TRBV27,CASSSQGWDTEAFF,TGTGCCAGCAGTTCACAGGGGTGGGACACTGAAGCTTTCTTT
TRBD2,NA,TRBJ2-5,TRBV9,CASSVGPGGAWETQYF,TGTGCCAGCAGCGTAGGTCCCGGGGGGGCTTGGGAGACCCAGTACTTC
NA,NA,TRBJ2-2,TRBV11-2,CASSLRENTGELFF,TGTGCCAGCAGCTTAAGGGAGAACACCGGGGAGCTGTTTTTT
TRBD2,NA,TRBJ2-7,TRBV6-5,CASRRPGGHEQYF,TGTGCCAGCAGAAGGCCGGGGGGTCACGAGCAGTACTTC
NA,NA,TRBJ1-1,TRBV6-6,CASSKALNTEAFF,TGTGCCAGCAGTAAAGCACTGAACACTGAAGCTTTCTTT
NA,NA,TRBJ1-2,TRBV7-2,CASSPTLLTGPNYGYTF,TGTGCCAGCAGCCCAACCCTACTGACAGGCCCTAACTATGGCTACACCTTC
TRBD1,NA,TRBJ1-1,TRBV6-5,CASSPGQMNTEAFF,TGTGCCAGCAGTCCGGGACAGATGAACACTGAAGCTTTCTTT
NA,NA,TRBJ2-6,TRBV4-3,CASSQGLTGLSGANVLTF,TGCGCCAGCAGCCAAGGGTTGACAGGCCTCTCTGGGGCCAACGTCCTGACTTTC
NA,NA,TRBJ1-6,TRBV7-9,CASSLDGGISPLHF,TGTGCCAGCAGTCTAGACGGTGGGATTTCCCCCCTCCACTTT
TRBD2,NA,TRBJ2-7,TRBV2,CASSDRLGREGF,TGTGCCAGCAGTGACCGCTTGGGCAGGGAGGGATTC
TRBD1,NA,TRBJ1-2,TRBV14,CASSEGRGPYGYTF,TGTGCCAGCAGCGAGGGCAGGGGGCCATATGGCTACACCTTC
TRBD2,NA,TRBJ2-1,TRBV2,CASSSGTSSYNEQFF,TGTGCCAGCAGTTCCGGGACTAGCAGTTACAATGAGCAGTTCTTC
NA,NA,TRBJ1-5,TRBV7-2,CASSLTRTDWVQPQHF,TGTGCCAGCAGCTTGACACGGACGGATTGGGTTCAGCCCCAGCATTTT
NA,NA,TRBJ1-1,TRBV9,CASSVAPGGTEAFF,TGTGCCAGCAGCGTAGCACCGGGGGGAACTGAAGCTTTCTTT
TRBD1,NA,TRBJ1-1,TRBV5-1,CASSLTGGDTEAFF,TGCGCCAGCAGCCTAACAGGGGGGGACACTGAAGCTTTCTTT
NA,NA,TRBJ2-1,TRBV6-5,CASCPLRGCNEQFF,TGTGCCAGCTGCCCCCTGAGGGGCTGCAATGAGCAGTTCTTC
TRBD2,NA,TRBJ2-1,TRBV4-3,CASSQAERGGVNEQFF,TGCGCCAGCAGCCAAGCGGAGCGGGGGGGGGTCAATGAGCAGTTCTTC
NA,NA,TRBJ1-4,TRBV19,CASSILGVRGEKLFF,TGTGCCAGTAGTATTTTGGGGGTGAGGGGTGAAAAACTGTTTTTT
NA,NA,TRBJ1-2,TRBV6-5,CASSFNRANYGYTF,TGTGCCAGCAGTTTTAACAGAGCTAACTATGGCTACACCTTC
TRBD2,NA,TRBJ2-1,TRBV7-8,CAGSTGLADNEQFF,TGTGCCGGCAGCACCGGGCTAGCGGACAATGAGCAGTTCTTC
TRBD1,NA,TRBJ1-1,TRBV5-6,CASSLDRGLNTEAFF,TGTGCCAGCAGCTTGGACAGGGGCTTGAACACTGAAGCTTTCTTT
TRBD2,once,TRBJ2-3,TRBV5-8,CASRYQRGISDTQYF,TGTGCCAGCAGATACCAGCGGGGTATTTCAGATACGCAGTATTTT
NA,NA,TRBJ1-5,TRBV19,CASSIEQVRPQHF,TGTGCCAGTAGTATCGAACAGGTCAGGCCCCAGCATTTT